This T cell receptor (beta chain) was recovered during a study of alternative splicing in chronic myeloid leukemia remission (dated by TCRdb to the early 2020s). In the study overall: RNA sequencing was used to profile peripheral blood from chronic-phase CML patients at diagnosis and at remission, and the results were compared with those from healthy donors. For the trials, the diagnostic specimens consisted of total leukocytes from peripheral blood that had been collected in EDTA. The French Persistem study contributed nine CML samples, of which seven were diagnostic and two were matched remission samples. The RESIST (imatinib), ENESTxtnd (nilotinib) and PINNACLE (nilotinib plus pegylated interferon) trials supplied 10 or so diagnostic specimens along with matched remission specimens. The female/male split was 11/5 for diagnosis samples, 8/3 for remission samples and 2/4 for controls. Median ages of around 50 years at diagnosis, around 56 at remission and about 39 for healthy controls were recorded. For diagnosis, remission and control samples alike, total RNA was extracted from peripheral blood mononuclear cells using Trizol. The research as a whole found: At remission, blood cell composition had been reconfigured so that it resembled normal controls enriched in lymphoid cells. Blood cell composition differed strongly depending on the timepoint, moving from an enrichment of myeloid progenitors at diagnosis to an enrichment of mature lymphoid cells at remission.

This sample's time point label indicates: chronic-phase CML before TKI therapy (screening/day 1). About 17 CML patients made up the patient cohort, and matched post-remission samples were obtained for some of these patients. As encoded in the germline V gene, CDR1 is MNHEY while CDR2 is SVGAGI. Including cysteine and phenylalanine, the CDR3 has 13 amino acids. No DNA has been recorded. Library preparation used bulk RNA-seq. The TruSeq Stranded RNA sample prep kit was used to generate libraries of poly-A-enriched mRNA from an input of 1 ug total RNA. Each sample was sequenced in triplicate using paired-end sequencing on a HiSeq 2500. A read length of 125 nucleotides per mate was used for RNA-seq. The study's processing was this. Reads were trimmed and aligned to hg38 with STAR v2.7, with quality control by FASTQC, RSeQC and multiqc. Salmon 0.14.1 was used to quantify gene expression levels as transcripts per million (TPM). Principal component analysis suggested that trial, library batch, sequencing batch, treatment regimen and sex did not drive transcriptomic profiles. The reads, reprocessed by TCRdb, yield one row per CDR3 protein sequence and no DNA. The V and J calls shown here were made by TCRdb, not taken from the authors' results. Here the sample has 730 or so distinct CDR3 sequences; just under 98% occur a single time. The ten largest clones add up to 3.3% of the sample.

Only one count was recorded for this clonotype. No cognate antigen has been identified for it. The sequence links TRBV6-5 to TRBJ2-1; TCRdb reports TRBD2, a call that lacks DNA to check it against. This sequence was found in an adult with chronic myeloid leukemia. Material: PBMCs or total blood leukocytes (not recorded which), obtained at diagnosis. This receptor has the CDR3 CASRLPGLTTQFF.